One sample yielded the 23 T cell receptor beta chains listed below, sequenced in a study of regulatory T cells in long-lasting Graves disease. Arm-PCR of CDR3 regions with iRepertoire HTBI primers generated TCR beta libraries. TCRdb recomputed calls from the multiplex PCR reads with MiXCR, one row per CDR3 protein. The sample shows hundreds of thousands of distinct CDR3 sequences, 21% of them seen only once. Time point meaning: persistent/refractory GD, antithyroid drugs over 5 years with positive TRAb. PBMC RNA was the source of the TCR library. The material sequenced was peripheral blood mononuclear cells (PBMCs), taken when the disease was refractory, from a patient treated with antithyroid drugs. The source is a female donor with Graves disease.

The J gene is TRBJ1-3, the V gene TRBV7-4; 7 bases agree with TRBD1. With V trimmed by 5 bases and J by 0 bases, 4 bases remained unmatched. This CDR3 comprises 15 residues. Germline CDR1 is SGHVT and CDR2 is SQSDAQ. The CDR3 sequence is CASSPRDSSGNTIYF. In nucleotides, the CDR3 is TGTGCCAGCAGCCCTAGGGACAGCTCTGGAAACACCATATATTTT.

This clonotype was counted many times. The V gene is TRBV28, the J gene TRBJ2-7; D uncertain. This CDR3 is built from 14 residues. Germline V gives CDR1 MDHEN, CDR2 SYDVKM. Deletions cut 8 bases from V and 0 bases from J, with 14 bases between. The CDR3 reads CASRDGVSSYEQYF. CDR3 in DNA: TGTGCCAGCCGTGACGGAGTCTCCTCCTACGAGCAGTACTTC. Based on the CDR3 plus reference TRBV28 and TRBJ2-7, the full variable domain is DVKVTQSSRYLVKRTGEKVFLECVQDMDHENMFWYRQDPGLGLRLIYFSYDVKMKEKGDIPEGYSVSREKKERFSLILESASTNQTSMYLCASRDGVSSYEQYFGPGTRLTVT.

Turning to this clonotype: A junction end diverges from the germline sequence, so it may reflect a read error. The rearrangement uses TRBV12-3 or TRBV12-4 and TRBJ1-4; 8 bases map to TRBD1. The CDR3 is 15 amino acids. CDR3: CASSHTGTGREKLFF. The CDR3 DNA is TGTGCCAGCAGCCACACCGGGACAGGAAGGGAAAAACTGTTCTTT.

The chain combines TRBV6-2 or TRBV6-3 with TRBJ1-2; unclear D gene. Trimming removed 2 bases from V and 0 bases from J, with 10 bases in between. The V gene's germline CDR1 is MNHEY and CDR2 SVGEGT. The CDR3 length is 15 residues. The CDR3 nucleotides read TGTGCCAGCAGTTACAAGGGCGGAGCTAACTATGGCTACACCTTC. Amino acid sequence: CASSYKGGANYGYTF.

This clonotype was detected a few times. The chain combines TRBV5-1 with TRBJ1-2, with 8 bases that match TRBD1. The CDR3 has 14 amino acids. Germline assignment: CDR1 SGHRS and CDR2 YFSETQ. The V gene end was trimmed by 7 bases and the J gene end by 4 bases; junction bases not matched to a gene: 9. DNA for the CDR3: TGCGCCAGCGCTGAGGACAGGGCGAGCTATGGCTACACCTTC. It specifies CASAEDRASYGYTF.

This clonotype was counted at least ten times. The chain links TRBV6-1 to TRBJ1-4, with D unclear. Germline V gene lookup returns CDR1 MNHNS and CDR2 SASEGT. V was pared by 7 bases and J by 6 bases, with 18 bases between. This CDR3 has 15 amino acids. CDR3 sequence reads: CASTRVGIPDEKLFF. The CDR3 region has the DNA TGTGCCAGCACCAGAGTGGGGATACCGGATGAAAAACTGTTTTTT.

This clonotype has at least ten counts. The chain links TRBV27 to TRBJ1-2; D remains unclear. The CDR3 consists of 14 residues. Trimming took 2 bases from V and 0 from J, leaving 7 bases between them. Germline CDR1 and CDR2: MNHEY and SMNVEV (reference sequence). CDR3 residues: CASSLSGANYGYTF. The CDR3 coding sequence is TGTGCCAGCAGTTTAAGCGGAGCTAACTATGGCTACACCTTC.

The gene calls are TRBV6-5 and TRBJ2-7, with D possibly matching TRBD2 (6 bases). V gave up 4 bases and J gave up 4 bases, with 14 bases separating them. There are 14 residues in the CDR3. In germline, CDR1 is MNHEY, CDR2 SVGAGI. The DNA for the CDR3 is TGTGCCAGCAGTTTCGGGAGCCAGGCTTACGAGCAGTACTTC. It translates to CASSFGSQAYEQYF.

CDR3 residues: CASSLLNGQQYTYEQYF. In nucleotides, the CDR3 is TGCGCCAGCAGCCTTCTGAACGGACAGCAATACACCTACGAGCAGTACTTC. The rearrangement links TRBV5-1 to TRBJ2-7, with D possibly being TRBD1 (6 bases). There are 17 residues in the CDR3. Germline CDR1 reads SGHRS; CDR2 reads YFSETQ. Trimming left V 4 bases short and J 2 bases short, with 22 bases between.

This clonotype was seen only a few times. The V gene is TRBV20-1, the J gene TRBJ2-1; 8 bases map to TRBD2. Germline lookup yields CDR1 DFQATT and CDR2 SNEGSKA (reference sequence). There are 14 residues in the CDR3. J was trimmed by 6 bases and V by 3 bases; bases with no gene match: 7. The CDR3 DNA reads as TGCAGTGCTAGGGGACTAGGTTTGGTCAATGAGCAGTTCTTC. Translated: CSARGLGLVNEQFF.

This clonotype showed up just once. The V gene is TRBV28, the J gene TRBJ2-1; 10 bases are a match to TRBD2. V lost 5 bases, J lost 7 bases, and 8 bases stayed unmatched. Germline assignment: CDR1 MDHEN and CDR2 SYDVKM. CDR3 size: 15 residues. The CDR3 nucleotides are TGTGCCAGCAGTGAACTAGCGGGACTACAAAATGAGCAGTTCTTC. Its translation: CASSELAGLQNEQFF.

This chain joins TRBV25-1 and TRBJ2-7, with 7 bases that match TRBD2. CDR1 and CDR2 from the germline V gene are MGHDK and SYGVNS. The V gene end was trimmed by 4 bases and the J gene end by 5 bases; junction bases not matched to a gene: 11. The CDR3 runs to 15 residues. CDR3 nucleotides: TGTGCCAGCAGTGGGGCTAGCGGAGCCGCGGACGAGCAGTACTTC. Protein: CASSGASGAADEQYF.

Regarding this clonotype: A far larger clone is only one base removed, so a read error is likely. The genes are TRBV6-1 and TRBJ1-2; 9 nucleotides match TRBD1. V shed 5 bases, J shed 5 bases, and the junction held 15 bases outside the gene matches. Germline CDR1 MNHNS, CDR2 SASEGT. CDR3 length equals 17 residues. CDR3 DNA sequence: TGTGCCAGCAGTCGGGCCCGACTACAGGGGGCTAGGTATGGCTACACCTTC. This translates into CASSRARLQGARYGYTF.

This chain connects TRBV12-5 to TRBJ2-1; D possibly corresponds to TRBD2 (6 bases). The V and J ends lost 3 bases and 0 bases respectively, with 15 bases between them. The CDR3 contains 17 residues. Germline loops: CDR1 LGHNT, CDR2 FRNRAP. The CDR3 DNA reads TGTGCTAGTGGTTTCACCGGGGGTGGGAGCTCCTACAATGAGCAGTTCTTC. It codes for CASGFTGGGSSYNEQFF.

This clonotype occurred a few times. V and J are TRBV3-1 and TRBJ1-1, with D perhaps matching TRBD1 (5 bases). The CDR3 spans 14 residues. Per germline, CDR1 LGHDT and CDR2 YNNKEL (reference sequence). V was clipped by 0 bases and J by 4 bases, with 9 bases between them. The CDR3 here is CASSQEGAGTEAFF. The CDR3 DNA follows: TGTGCCAGCAGCCAAGAAGGGGCGGGCACTGAAGCTTTCTTT. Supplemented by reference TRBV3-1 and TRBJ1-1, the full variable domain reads DTAVSQTPKYLVTQMGNDKSIKCEQNLGHDTMYWYKQDSKKFLKIMFSYNNKELIINETVPNRFSPKSPDKAHLNLHINSLELGDSAVYFCASSQEGAGTEAFFGQGTRLTVV.

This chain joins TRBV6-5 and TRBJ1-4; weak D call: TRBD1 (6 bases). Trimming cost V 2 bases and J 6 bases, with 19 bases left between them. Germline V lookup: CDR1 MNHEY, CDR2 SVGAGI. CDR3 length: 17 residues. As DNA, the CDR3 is TGTGCCAGCAGTTACGCGTACTCAGGGGTTTTGGATGAAAAACTGTTTTTT. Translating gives CASSYAYSGVLDEKLFF.

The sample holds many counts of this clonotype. For the CDR3, the DNA is TGCGCCAGCAGCGTGGACAGGGGCGGCTATGGCTACACCTTC. Protein: CASSVDRGGYGYTF. The chain links TRBV5-1 to TRBJ1-2; 9 nucleotides match TRBD1. With 4 bases clipped from V and 4 bases from J, the junction kept 5 bases outside the gene matches. CDR1 is SGHRS, CDR2 YFSETQ, per germline. The CDR3 runs 14 residues.

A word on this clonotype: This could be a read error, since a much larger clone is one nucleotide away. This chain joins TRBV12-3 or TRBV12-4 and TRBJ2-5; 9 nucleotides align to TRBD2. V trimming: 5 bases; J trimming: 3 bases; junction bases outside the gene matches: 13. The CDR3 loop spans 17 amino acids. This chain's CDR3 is CASSLRSVAGVKETQYF. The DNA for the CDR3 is TGTGCCAGCAGTCTCAGGTCCGTAGCGGGAGTAAAAGAGACCCAGTACTTC.

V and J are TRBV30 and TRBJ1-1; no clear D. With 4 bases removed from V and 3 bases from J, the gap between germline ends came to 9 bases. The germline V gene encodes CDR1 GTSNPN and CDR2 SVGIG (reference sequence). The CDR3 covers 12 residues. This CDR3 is CAWMLGDTEAFF. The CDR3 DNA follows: TGTGCCTGGATGTTGGGTGACACTGAAGCTTTCTTT.

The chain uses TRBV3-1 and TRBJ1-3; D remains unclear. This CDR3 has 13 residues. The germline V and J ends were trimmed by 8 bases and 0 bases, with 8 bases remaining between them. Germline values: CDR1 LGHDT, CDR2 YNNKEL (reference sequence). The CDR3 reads CASSFVSGNTIYF. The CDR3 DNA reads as TGTGCCAGCTCTTTCGTCTCTGGAAACACCATATATTTT.

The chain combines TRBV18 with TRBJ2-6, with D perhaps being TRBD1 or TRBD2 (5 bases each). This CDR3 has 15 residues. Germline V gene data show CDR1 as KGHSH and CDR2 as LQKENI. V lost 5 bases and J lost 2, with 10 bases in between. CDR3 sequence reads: CASSTGTAGANVLTF. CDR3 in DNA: TGTGCCAGCTCAACCGGGACGGCTGGGGCCAACGTCCTGACTTTC.

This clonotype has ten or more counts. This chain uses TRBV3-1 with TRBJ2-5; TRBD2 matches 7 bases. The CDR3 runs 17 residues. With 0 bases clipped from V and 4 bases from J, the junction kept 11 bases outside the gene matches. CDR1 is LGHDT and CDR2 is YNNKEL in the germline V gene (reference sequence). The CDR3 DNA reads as TGTGCCAGCAGCCAAGAGCGCCTAGCGGATTATATAGAGACCCAGTACTTC. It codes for CASSQERLADYIETQYF.

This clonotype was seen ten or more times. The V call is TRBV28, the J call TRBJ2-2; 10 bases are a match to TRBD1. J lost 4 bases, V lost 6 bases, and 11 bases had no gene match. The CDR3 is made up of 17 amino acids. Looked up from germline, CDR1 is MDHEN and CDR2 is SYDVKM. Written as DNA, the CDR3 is TGTGCCAGCAGAACGACAGGGGGCTTATTGGGCACCGGGGAGCTGTTTTTT. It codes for CASRTTGGLLGTGELFF.